This TCR beta chain is from a study of blood T cell repertoires in COVID-19. Study summary: Sources were T cells, B-cell-depleted T cells, or PBMCs; the material itself was cDNA or gDNA.

The CDR3 runs to 14 residues. The junction had 7 bases not matched to a gene; V was cut back by 6 bases and J by 5 bases. Germline CDR1 is SQVTM and CDR2 is ANQGSEA. Enrolment of Seattle patients took place during active infection, and they were followed longitudinally. Per the original methods: Reference gene primer amplification gave estimated nucleated cell counts. Clones were read by immunoSEQ multiplex PCR, and TCRdb kept only the in-frame ones, dropping some. The DNA was the basis for D and trimming; V, J and clone size are from that table. Among a few hundred thousand clones, more than 65% were seen once, and the ten largest hold approximately 15%.

The sequenced sample was peripheral blood. The origin of this receptor is an older person with COVID-19, enrolled during active disease. The chain couples TRBV29-1 to TRBJ2-3, with 11 bases matching TRBD2. The CDR3 region has the DNA TGCAGCGTGAGCACTAGCGGGGGACGAGATACGCAGTATTTT. Protein sequence: CSVSTSGGRDTQYF.